This T cell receptor (beta chain) emerged from a study of OX40 agonist ivuxolimab in advanced cancers. Repertoires were generated with immunoSEQ multiplex PCR, while TCRdb's copy carries only in-frame clones and drops some. The profile covers some 19,000 clones, with over 80% appearing a single time and 53% taken by the ten largest. CDR1 MNHNY and CDR2 SVGAGI come from the germline V gene (reference sequence). V trimming: 4 bases; J trimming: 7 bases; junction bases outside the gene matches: 5. This CDR3 comprises 14 residues. The chain recombines TRBV6-6 with TRBJ1-4; 8 positions match TRBD1. The sequencing here drew on CD4+ or CD8+ T cells sorted from blood, taken in a trial of the OX40 agonist ivuxolimab. The clonotype was recovered from an adult with an advanced solid tumor such as melanoma, head and neck, liver or kidney cancer. As DNA, the CDR3 is TGTGCCAGCAGTTGGGACAGGTTCGCTGAAAAACTGTTTTTT. Translated, it gives CASSWDRFAEKLFF.